The source of this T cell receptor (beta chain) is a study of blood T cells in healthy people across ages. Alongside a J-beta primer mix, a sample-barcoded 5' primer served in a second PCR lasting 7 to 11 cycles. TCRdb reprocessed the 5' RACE reads with MiXCR, giving one entry per CDR3 protein. The sample records some 1,000,000 distinct CDR3 sequences, under 30% being singletons. Whole-study findings and limits: Changes seen in expanded clonotypes were possibly confounded by donor CMV status left unknown.

The ends were cut back, 6 bases at V and 0 bases at J, with 3 bases in the middle. The CDR3 contains 13 residues. Per germline, CDR1 MNHEY and CDR2 SVGAGI. This clonotype was found many times. Its antigen is unknown. In addition, the sample was reused for a study of T cells of mothers and their children. That source reports: Each donor was one of three healthy Caucasian mothers or one of their six children.

The genes are TRBV6-5 and TRBJ1-6; no clear D. Material for sequencing was blood. The clonotype was recovered from a girl aged 2 to 10 in good health. The CDR3 here is CASSSSYNSPLHF. Written as DNA, the CDR3 is TGTGCCAGCAGCAGCTCCTATAATTCACCCCTCCACTTT.